This record concerns one T cell receptor beta chain sequence. The hyperthyroidism patients had all been newly diagnosed, and their disease duration was under 2 months. Their ages ranged from 18 to 65 years. The record originates from a study of T cells in Graves' hyperthyroidism and ophthalmopathy. Amplified TCR beta CDR3 regions came from RNA transcripts. Initially, a first-round RT-PCR of the TCR CDR3 employed the HTBI primer set. TCRdb re-analysed the multiplex PCR reads in MiXCR, keeping a single row per CDR3 protein. The sample lists 550,000 to 800,000 distinct CDR3 sequences, around 16% seen once, with around 15% in the top ten. The germline CDR1 and CDR2 sequences are SGDLS and YYNGEE. The V end was cut by 3 bases, the J end by 8 bases, with 9 bases between. CDR3 length equals 12 residues.

The clonotype comes from a man aged 50 or older with Graves' hyperthyroidism. Sequencing was done on a sample of blood. V gene TRBV9 combines with J gene TRBJ2-1, with D unclear. The DNA of the CDR3 is TGTGCCAGCAGCGCTCTTGGGGATGAGCAGTTCTTC. Protein sequence: CASSALGDEQFF.